The 2 T cell receptor beta chains below were found in one sample sequenced in a study of T-cell memory formation after mild COVID-19. TCRdb passed the 5' RACE reads through MiXCR, listing each CDR3 protein once. The sample carries about 29,000 distinct CDR3 sequences, 15% to 20% recorded once. The sequenced material came from PBMCs or a T cell subset sorted from them (not recorded which). All receptors derive from an adult who had mild COVID-19 (a few samples of this study predate the infection). Cell type and time point are not known.

This clonotype has at least ten counts. This sequence joins TRBV7-8 and TRBJ2-7; D uncertain. Trimming took off 3 bases at V and 3 bases at J, with 6 bases between the two ends. Per the germline V gene, CDR1 is SGHVS and CDR2 is FQNEAQ. This CDR3 comprises 12 residues. CDR3 sequence reads: CASSLPYYEQYF. The CDR3 DNA reads TGTGCCAGCAGCTTGCCTTACTACGAGCAGTACTTC.

CDR3 loop: CASSPPFSPRGYGYTF. The CDR3 DNA is TGTGCCAGCTCACCACCTTTTTCCCCGCGAGGCTATGGCTACACCTTC. The rearrangement uses TRBV18 and TRBJ1-2; D is unclear. The germline CDR1 and CDR2 sequences are KGHSH and LQKENI. The length of the CDR3 is 16 residues. The ends were cut back, 0 bases at V and 4 bases at J, with 15 bases in the middle.